The 4 T cell receptor beta chains below were found in one sample sequenced in a study of T cells in Graves' hyperthyroidism and ophthalmopathy. The investigators amplified TCR beta CDR3 regions from RNA transcripts. HTBI primers were used for first-round RT-PCR of the TCR CDR3. In TCRdb, the multiplex PCR reads were re-called with MiXCR into one record per CDR3 protein. The top ten clones hold around 55% of a sample with under 350,000 distinct CDR3 sequences, 15% to 20% of them seen once. Sequencing was done on a sample of blood. The receptor set was obtained from a woman aged 55-69 years with Graves' ophthalmopathy.

This clonotype was detected only a few times. The chain recombines TRBV7-9 with TRBJ1-2; tentatively, D is TRBD1 (6 bases). Deletions cut 2 bases from V and 6 bases from J, with 13 bases between. Germline V gene lookup returns CDR1 SEHNR and CDR2 FQNEAQ (reference sequence). The CDR3 covers 14 residues. The CDR3 DNA reads TGTGCCAGCAGCTTAATCCGGCCAGGGGATGGCTACACCTTC. This sequence encodes CASSLIRPGDGYTF.

This clonotype showed up many times. The chain is built from TRBV5-5 and TRBJ2-5; 8 bases agree with TRBD2. Germline-derived CDR1 and CDR2 are SGHKS and YYEKEE (reference sequence). With V trimmed by 4 bases and J by 5 bases, 10 bases remained unmatched. The CDR3 totals 15 residues. This CDR3 is CASSKRGGASETQYF. The CDR3 nucleotides read TGTGCCAGCAGCAAACGGGGGGGCGCTTCTGAGACCCAGTACTTC.

This clonotype has more than one count but fewer than ten. The chain carries TRBV9 and TRBJ1-4; 8 bases agree with TRBD1. This CDR3 contains 15 residues. Germline loops: CDR1 SGDLS, CDR2 YYNGEE. Trimming removed 2 bases from V and 5 bases from J; junction bases left unmatched: 5. DNA for the CDR3: TGTGCCAGCAGCGTGACAGGGGCAAGGAATGAAAAACTGTTTTTT. Its translation is CASSVTGARNEKLFF. Complete variable domain (other parts from reference TRBV9 and TRBJ1-4): DSGVTQTPKHLITATGQRVTLRCSPRSGDLSVYWYQQSLDQGLQFLIQYYNGEERAKGNILERFSAQQFPDLHSELNLSSLELGDSALYFCASSVTGARNEKLFFGSGTQLSVL.

This clonotype has ten or more counts. The rearrangement links TRBV2 to TRBJ2-1; no clear D. This CDR3 is built from 14 residues. Germline V gives CDR1 SNHLY, CDR2 FYNNEI. The ends were cut back, 7 bases at V and 0 bases at J, with 10 bases in the middle. CDR3 sequence: CASTHGNSYNEQFF. The CDR3 DNA sequence: TGTGCCAGCACCCACGGCAACTCCTACAATGAGCAGTTCTTC.